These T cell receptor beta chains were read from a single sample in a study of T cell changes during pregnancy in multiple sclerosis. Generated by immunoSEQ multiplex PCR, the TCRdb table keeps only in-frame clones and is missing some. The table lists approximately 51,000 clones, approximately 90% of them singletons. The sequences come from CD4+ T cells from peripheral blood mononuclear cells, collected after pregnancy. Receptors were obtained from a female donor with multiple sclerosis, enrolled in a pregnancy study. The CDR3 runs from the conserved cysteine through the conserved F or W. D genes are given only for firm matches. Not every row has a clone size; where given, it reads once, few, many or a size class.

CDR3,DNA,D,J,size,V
CASSVGLPYNEQFF,TGTGCCAGCAGTGTGGGCTTACCCTACAATGAGCAGTTCTTC,NA,TRBJ2-1,NA,TRBV6-1
CASSLPGTSLAKNIQYF,TGCGCCAGCAGCTTACCCGGGACATCCCTAGCCAAAAACATTCAGTACTTC,NA,TRBJ2-4,NA,TRBV5-1
CASSYPRDSTNSPLHF,TGTGCCAGCAGTTACCCCAGGGACAGCACAAATTCACCCCTCCACTTT,TRBD1,TRBJ1-6,NA,TRBV6-6
CASSPPGRAYNEQFF,TGCGCCAGCAGCCCACCTGGGCGGGCCTACAATGAGCAGTTCTTC,NA,TRBJ2-1,NA,TRBV5-1
CASSGSGETQYF,TGTGCCAGCAGCGGGAGTGGGGAGACCCAGTACTTC,NA,TRBJ2-5,NA,TRBV6-6
CASSPGRPAHEQYF,TGTGCCAGCTCACCAGGGCGACCAGCCCACGAGCAGTACTTC,NA,TRBJ2-7,NA,TRBV18
CASSLAGKNTGELFF,TGCGCCAGCAGCTTGGCTGGCAAGAACACCGGGGAGCTGTTTTTT,NA,TRBJ2-2,NA,TRBV5-1
CSVESDRGLYNEQFF,TGCAGCGTTGAATCTGACAGGGGGCTGTACAATGAGCAGTTCTTC,TRBD1,TRBJ2-1,NA,TRBV29-1
CASTSGSREQYF,TGTGCCAGCACTAGCGGGAGTCGGGAGCAGTACTTC,TRBD2,TRBJ2-7,NA,TRBV28
CASSLKGLAGGGSDTQYF,TGTGCCAGCAGCTTGAAGGGACTAGCGGGAGGAGGTTCAGATACGCAGTATTTT,TRBD2,TRBJ2-3,NA,TRBV5-4
CASANLGTASTRAQYF,TGTGCCAGCGCCAACCTCGGGACTGCGTCGACGAGGGCGCAGTATTTT,NA,TRBJ2-3,NA,TRBV5-4
CASSLRRTSGSYEQYF,TGTGCCAGCAGCTTGCGGCGGACTAGCGGGAGCTACGAGCAGTACTTC,TRBD2,TRBJ2-7,NA,TRBV5-6
CSVDVARRDTF,TGCAGCGTTGATGTAGCAAGGCGGGACACCTTC,NA,TRBJ1-2,NA,TRBV29-1
CASRFDRAGNQPQHF,TGTGCCAGTAGGTTCGACAGGGCAGGCAATCAGCCCCAGCATTTT,TRBD1,TRBJ1-5,NA,TRBV19
CASTPAGGLNNEQFF,TGTGCCAGCACCCCAGCGGGAGGGCTCAACAATGAGCAGTTCTTC,TRBD2,TRBJ2-1,once,TRBV7-2
CASSSRDFINYNEQFF,TGTGCCAGCAGCTCCAGGGACTTCATTAACTACAATGAGCAGTTCTTC,NA,TRBJ2-1,NA,TRBV7-2
CASSEQGTGRVNTIYF,TGTGCCAGCAGTGAACAGGGGACAGGGCGGGTAAACACCATATATTTT,TRBD1,TRBJ1-3,NA,TRBV25-1
CASSPAGAGEEQFF,TGTGCCAGCAGCCCGGCGGGGGCGGGCGAGGAGCAGTTCTTC,NA,TRBJ2-1,NA,TRBV14
CASSPGQGFHEQYF,TGTGCCAGCAGCCCAGGGCAGGGGTTTCACGAGCAGTACTTC,NA,TRBJ2-7,once,TRBV11-2
CSVGNADNEQFF,TGCAGCGTTGGTAACGCGGACAATGAGCAGTTCTTC,NA,TRBJ2-1,NA,TRBV29-1
CASSLGAYPETQYF,TGTGCCAGCAGTTTAGGGGCCTATCCAGAGACCCAGTACTTC,NA,TRBJ2-5,once,TRBV28
CASSRQKSSTDTQYF,TGTGCCAGTAGTAGACAGAAATCTAGCACAGATACGCAGTATTTT,NA,TRBJ2-3,once,TRBV19